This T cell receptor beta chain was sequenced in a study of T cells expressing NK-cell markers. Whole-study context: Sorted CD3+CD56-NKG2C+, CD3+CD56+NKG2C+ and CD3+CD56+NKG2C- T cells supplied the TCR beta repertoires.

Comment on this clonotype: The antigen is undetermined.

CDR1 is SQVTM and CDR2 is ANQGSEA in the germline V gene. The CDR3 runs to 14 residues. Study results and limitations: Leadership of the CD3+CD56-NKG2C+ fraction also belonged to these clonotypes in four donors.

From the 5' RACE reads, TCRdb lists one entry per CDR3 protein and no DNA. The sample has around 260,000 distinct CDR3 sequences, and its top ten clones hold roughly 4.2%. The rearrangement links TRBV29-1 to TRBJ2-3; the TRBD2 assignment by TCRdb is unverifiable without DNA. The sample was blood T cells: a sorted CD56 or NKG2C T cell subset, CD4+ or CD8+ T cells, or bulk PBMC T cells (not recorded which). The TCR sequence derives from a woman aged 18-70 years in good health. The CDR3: CSVDGISAGDTQYF.